The rows below give T cell receptor beta chains drawn from one sample of a study of T-cell memory formation after mild COVID-19. TCRdb fed the 5' RACE reads into MiXCR, producing one record per CDR3 protein. Here the sample spans approximately 410,000 distinct CDR3 sequences, less than 25% being singletons. Sequencing used PBMCs or a T cell subset sorted from them (not recorded which). The receptors here all came from an adult woman who had mild COVID-19 (a few samples of this study predate the infection). Cell type and time point are not known. The CDR3 runs from the conserved cysteine through the conserved F or W. D genes are given only for firm matches. Clone size, where shown, is once, few, many, or a class for clones that have expanded.

J,size,D,V,length,DNA,CDR3
TRBJ1-6,NA,NA,TRBV20-1,16,TGCAGTGCTAGAGCCGGGGGGGTGTCCTATAATTCACCCCTCCACTTT,CSARAGGVSYNSPLHF
TRBJ2-7,few,TRBD1,TRBV29-1,13,TGCAGCGTTATGACAGGGGTCTCCTACGAGCAGTACTTC,CSVMTGVSYEQYF
TRBJ2-3,NA,NA,TRBV4-1,15,TGCGCCAGCAGCCAAGTTGGATATGGGGCAGATACGCAGTATTTT,CASSQVGYGADTQYF
TRBJ2-1,few,TRBD2,TRBV4-1,19,TGCGCCAGCAGCCCTACCGGGACTAGCGGGGCCCCGACCCACCATGAGCAGTTCTTC,CASSPTGTSGAPTHHEQFF
TRBJ1-2,NA,NA,TRBV30,16,TGTGCCTGGGCCCCCGGTCCAGTCCTAAGGGTTAGTGGCTACACCTTC,CAWAPGPVLRVSGYTF
TRBJ2-1,many,TRBD2,TRBV4-2,15,TGTGCCAGCAGCTTGCGCGGGGGGGTGCGCTCTGAGCAGTTCTTC,CASSLRGGVRSEQFF
TRBJ1-4,few,NA,TRBV7-8,13,TGTGCCAGCAGCTTAGAGCCAGGGAAAAAACTGTTTTTT,CASSLEPGKKLFF
TRBJ2-5,few,TRBD2,TRBV20-1,13,TGCAGTGCCCTACTAGCGGGAGTTGAGACCCAGTACTTC,CSALLAGVETQYF
TRBJ2-7,NA,TRBD1,TRBV4-1,16,TGCGCCAGCAGCCCCTCCGGCCGGACAGGGCCACTCGAGCAGTACTTC,CASSPSGRTGPLEQYF
TRBJ1-3,NA,NA,TRBV30,14,TGTGCCTGGAGTGTATTACACAGTGGAAACACCATATATTTT,CAWSVLHSGNTIYF
TRBJ2-1,NA,TRBD1,TRBV20-1,14,TGCAGTGCCGTCGGGACAGGGGCCTACAATGAGCAGTTCTTC,CSAVGTGAYNEQFF
TRBJ2-7,NA,NA,TRBV9,14,TGTGCCAGCAGCGTAGCGGCCAGCAACTACGAGCAGTACTTC,CASSVAASNYEQYF
TRBJ1-1,NA,NA,TRBV29-1,14,TGCAGCGTTGGGGGTCCGCAGGGAGGCACTGAAGCTTTCTTT,CSVGGPQGGTEAFF
TRBJ2-1,NA,NA,TRBV29-1,14,TGCAGTGCCAGCCACTGGCAGGGAGACAATGAGCAGTTCTTC,CSASHWQGDNEQFF
TRBJ2-2,NA,NA,TRBV7-9,19,TGTGCCAGCAGTCCGACGAGGCTGTATGGCGGGGCAGACACCGGGGAGCTGTTTTTT,CASSPTRLYGGADTGELFF
TRBJ2-1,once,NA,TRBV5-4,14,TGTGCCAGCAGCTTCCCGGTGGAGGGAAATGAGCAGTTCTTC,CASSFPVEGNEQFF
TRBJ2-1,NA,TRBD2,TRBV19,14,TGTGCCAGTAGTATTCCCGGGACTAGTGATGAGCAGTTCTTC,CASSIPGTSDEQFF
TRBJ2-6,NA,NA,TRBV6-2/TRBV6-3,13,TGTGCCAGCACCATCCCTGGGGCCAACGTCCTGACTTTC,CASTIPGANVLTF
TRBJ2-7,NA,NA,TRBV18,14,TGTGCCAGCTCACCCGTCGTGGGCGACGGGGAGCAGTACTTC,CASSPVVGDGEQYF
TRBJ2-1,few,TRBD2,TRBV3-1,14,TGTGCCAGCTCGGGACTAGCGGGGGGGAATGAGCAGTTCTTC,CASSGLAGGNEQFF
TRBJ2-7,few,NA,TRBV20-1,14,TGCAGTGCTAGGGGAGAGACAGGAGGTTACGAGCAGTACTTC,CSARGETGGYEQYF
TRBJ1-1,NA,NA,TRBV3-1,16,TGTGCCAGCAGCCCTACAGGTGGAGTCATGAACACTGAAGCTTTCTTT,CASSPTGGVMNTEAFF
TRBJ2-2,NA,NA,TRBV27,14,TGTGCCAGCAGTTTAGAACAGAACACCGGGGAGCTGTTTTTT,CASSLEQNTGELFF
TRBJ2-5,NA,NA,TRBV29-1,14,TGCAGCGTCACGGAGAGAACAGGGTCAGAGACCCAGTACTTC,CSVTERTGSETQYF
TRBJ1-1,few,NA,TRBV7-9,15,TGTGCCAGCACCGATACCGGGGCGCGGAGCACTGAAGCTTTCTTT,CASTDTGARSTEAFF
TRBJ2-5,few,NA,TRBV7-2,14,TGTGCCAGCACCGAGACGGCAGGATGGGGGACCCAGTACTTC,CASTETAGWGTQYF
TRBJ2-2,NA,TRBD2,TRBV15,16,TGTGCCACCAACACAGGACTAGCGGGAGATCCCGGGGAGCTGTTTTTT,CATNTGLAGDPGELFF
TRBJ1-5,NA,TRBD1,TRBV10-2,16,TGCGCCAGCAGTGAGTCAGGGGGCTGGGCCGGTCAGCCCCAGCATTTT,CASSESGGWAGQPQHF
TRBJ2-7,few,TRBD2,TRBV28,14,TGTGCCAGCAGAGGTACTAGCGGGAGCTACGAGCAGTACTTC,CASRGTSGSYEQYF
TRBJ1-1,NA,NA,TRBV30,13,TGTGCCTGGAGAACGGACAGGAACACTGAAGCTTTCTTT,CAWRTDRNTEAFF
TRBJ2-1,few,TRBD2,TRBV5-1,16,TGCGCCAGCAGCGGAACCAAAAGCGGACTAGCGCTCGCGCAGTTCTTC,CASSGTKSGLALAQFF
TRBJ1-1,NA,TRBD1,TRBV2,14,TGTGCCAGCAGTGGACTACAGGGGGGCACTGAAGCTTTCTTT,CASSGLQGGTEAFF
TRBJ2-7,few,NA,TRBV18,15,TGTGCCAGCTCACCACCTTTTTTTCGACATCTCGAGCAGTACTTC,CASSPPFFRHLEQYF
TRBJ1-6,few,NA,TRBV12-3/TRBV12-4,14,TGTGCCAGCAGTTTCAGACTGATCAATTCACCCCTCCACTTT,CASSFRLINSPLHF
TRBJ2-7,NA,TRBD1,TRBV20-1,13,TGCAGTGCTTGGGGGCAGGGGGCCTACGAGCAGTACTTC,CSAWGQGAYEQYF
TRBJ2-1,few,NA,TRBV5-5,14,TGTGCCAGCAGTTCTGGGGCCTTGGGGAATGAGCAGTTCTTC,CASSSGALGNEQFF
TRBJ2-5,NA,TRBD2,TRBV4-1,16,TGCGCCAGCAGCCAAGAAGCGACTAGCGGGGGGCAGACCCAGTACTTC,CASSQEATSGGQTQYF
TRBJ1-1,NA,NA,TRBV30,11,TGTGCCTGGAGTCGACAGTTAGTAGCTTTCTTT,CAWSRQLVAFF
TRBJ1-1,NA,TRBD1,TRBV5-1,13,TGCGCCAGCCGCATGCAGGGGGCTGCTGAAGCTTTCTTT,CASRMQGAAEAFF
TRBJ2-5,NA,NA,TRBV5-1,14,TGCGCCAGCAGCTCCCCCGAAAAAGGGGAGACCCAGTACTTC,CASSSPEKGETQYF
TRBJ1-2,NA,TRBD1,TRBV5-6,12,TGTGCCAGCAGCTGGACAGGAGAAATCTACACCTTC,CASSWTGEIYTF
TRBJ1-1,NA,NA,TRBV27,12,TGTGCCAGCAGTTTAGGAGAAGGAGAAGCTTTCTTT,CASSLGEGEAFF
TRBJ2-3,few,NA,TRBV11-2,15,TGTGCCAGCAGCTTACTGGGAGGATTCACAGATACGCAGTATTTT,CASSLLGGFTDTQYF
TRBJ2-1,few,TRBD2,TRBV5-1,15,TGCGCCAGCAGCTTGGAAGCTAGCGGGCACAATGAGCAGTTCTTC,CASSLEASGHNEQFF
TRBJ2-7,few,NA,TRBV7-2,14,TGTGCCAGCAGCGGTCGGGACACAACCTACGAGCAGTACTTC,CASSGRDTTYEQYF
TRBJ2-3,NA,NA,TRBV10-3,13,TGTGCCATCAAGGGTAGCGGAGAGGATACGCAGTATTTT,CAIKGSGEDTQYF
TRBJ2-1,few,NA,TRBV5-1,14,TGCGCCAGCAGCTCCGGGCAATCCTACAATGAGCAGTTCTTC,CASSSGQSYNEQFF
TRBJ2-3,many,NA,TRBV24-1,12,TGTGCCACCAGTGAACTCACAGATACGCAGTATTTT,CATSELTDTQYF
TRBJ2-7,NA,NA,TRBV12-3/TRBV12-4,12,TGTGCCAGCAGTGCTCTAGGGGTCGAGCAGTACTTC,CASSALGVEQYF
TRBJ2-3,few,TRBD1,TRBV3-1,17,TGTGCCAGCAGCCAAGATTCCGACAGGGGGGTAGGAGATACGCAGTATTTT,CASSQDSDRGVGDTQYF
TRBJ2-5,few,NA,TRBV5-5,15,TGTGCCAGCAGCCGTTCTTGGACAGTTCAAGAGACCCAGTACTTC,CASSRSWTVQETQYF
TRBJ2-1,few,TRBD1,TRBV12-3/TRBV12-4,16,TGTGCCAGCAGCCGGACAGGCCGACTAATTTACAATGAGCAGTTCTTC,CASSRTGRLIYNEQFF
TRBJ2-1,NA,TRBD1,TRBV7-3,15,TGTGCCAGCAGCCGGGACAGGGCCTTTGTGGATGAGCAGTTCTTC,CASSRDRAFVDEQFF
TRBJ2-7,NA,TRBD2,TRBV7-6,15,TGTGCCAGCAGCCTTGGTAGCGGGGGGTCCTACGAGCAGTACTTC,CASSLGSGGSYEQYF
TRBJ1-1,NA,NA,TRBV11-3,14,TGTGCCAGCAGCCTAAACTCCGGAGGTACTGAAGCTTTCTTT,CASSLNSGGTEAFF
TRBJ2-1,NA,TRBD2,TRBV11-1,13,TGTGCCAGCAGCTTGGGCGGGAGCAATGAGCAGTTCTTC,CASSLGGSNEQFF
TRBJ2-7,few,TRBD1,TRBV6-2/TRBV6-3,13,TGTGCCAGCAGGACGACAGGGGAGCGCGAGCAGTACTTC,CASRTTGEREQYF
TRBJ2-2,few,TRBD2,TRBV7-3,15,TGTGCCAGCAGCTTGGGGGACTATACCACCGGGGAGCTGTTTTTT,CASSLGDYTTGELFF
TRBJ2-3,NA,NA,TRBV24-1,13,TGTGCCACCTTGAATCCCGGGGAGGATACGCAGTATTTT,CATLNPGEDTQYF
TRBJ2-3,few,TRBD1,TRBV7-2,14,TGTGCCAGCAGCGTCGGGACAGGCGGAGATACGCAGTATTTT,CASSVGTGGDTQYF